The present T cell receptor (beta chain) was sequenced within a study of cytomegalovirus exposure and HLA in healthy donors. Whole-study findings and limits: Roughly uniform sequencing depth across donors was assumed, possibly incorrectly.

With 60 Vbeta and 13 Jbeta primers, the PCR was carried out. TCRdb keeps only in-frame clones here, not all; method: immunoSEQ multiplex PCR. Of 90,000 to 110,000 clones listed, nearly 85% were seen once; the top ten hold 5% to 6.5%. Concerning this clone: Its antigen is still unknown.

This CDR3 has 15 amino acids. V lost 5 bases, J lost 5 bases, and 18 bases lay in between. Germline CDR1 is MNHEY and CDR2 is SVGAGI. What was sequenced was PBMCs. The chain employs TRBV6-5 and TRBJ1-2; the D gene is possibly TRBD1 (6 bases). This receptor was taken from a man between 18 and 29 years old in good health and CMV-seronegative. The CDR3 DNA reads TGTGCCAGCAGTCCCCCGGGCAGGGGAGGGTATGGCTACACCTTC. It codes for CASSPPGRGGYGYTF.